This entry lists 28 T cell receptor beta chains sequenced from one sample in a study of cytomegalovirus exposure and HLA in healthy donors. Profiled with immunoSEQ multiplex PCR; TCRdb holds only in-frame clones, not every one. The table records about 250,000 clones, 87% of them present only once. The sequenced material came from PBMCs. The receptors here all came from a man between 18 and 35 years old in good health and CMV-seronegative.

This sequence joins TRBV11-2 and TRBJ1-4, with 7 nucleotides matching TRBD1. The germline gives CDR1 SGHAT, CDR2 FQNNGV. Germline trimming cut 5 bases from V and 4 bases from J; bases unmatched to any gene: 13. This CDR3 spans 17 amino acids. The CDR3 DNA reads TGTGCCAGCAGCCATTTCCTACAGGGGATTAATAATGAAAAACTGTTTTTT. Protein: CASSHFLQGINNEKLFF.

This clone was counted once. The chain combines TRBV5-1 with TRBJ2-7; perhaps TRBD1 as D (6 bases). Germline CDR1 is SGHRS and CDR2 is YFSETQ. This CDR3 spans 17 amino acids. With 4 bases removed from V and 2 bases from J, the gap between germline ends came to 22 bases. The CDR3: CASSKGQSSLAPYEQYF. Here the CDR3 DNA reads TGCGCCAGCAGCAAAGGACAGTCCTCTCTCGCTCCCTACGAGCAGTACTTC.

The rearrangement uses TRBV4-3 and TRBJ2-6; D might be TRBD2 (5 bases). V dropped 4 bases and J dropped 0 bases, with 13 bases sitting between them. CDR1 and CDR2 (germline): LGHNA, YSLEER. This CDR3 comprises 17 residues. This CDR3 is CASSRRGGYSGANVLTF. In DNA, the CDR3 is TGCGCCAGCAGCCGAAGAGGCGGGTACTCTGGGGCCAACGTCCTGACTTTC.

This clone was counted a few times. The V and J genes are TRBV6-5 and TRBJ2-5; maybe TRBD1 (5 bases). CDR1 MNHEY and CDR2 SVGAGI come from the germline V gene. This CDR3 has 13 residues. The germline V and J ends were trimmed by 2 bases and 3 bases, with 7 bases remaining between them. This chain's CDR3 is CASSYTGKETQYF. Here the CDR3 DNA reads TGTGCCAGCAGTTACACAGGCAAAGAGACCCAGTACTTC.

The chain is built from TRBV2 and TRBJ2-5; 9 bases match TRBD2. CDR3 length equals 16 residues. V lost 4 bases and J lost 5; bases outside the gene matches: 11. Per the germline V gene, CDR1 is SNHLY and CDR2 is FYNNEI. CDR3 sequence: CASSVSGRSLGETQYF. CDR3 bases: TGTGCCAGCAGTGTGAGCGGGAGGTCTTTAGGGGAGACCCAGTACTTC.

V usage is TRBV5-1 and J usage is TRBJ2-7; 7 bases match TRBD2. CDR1 is SGHRS and CDR2 is YFSETQ in the germline V gene. V gave up 0 bases and J gave up 2 bases; unmatched junction bases: 8. This CDR3 spans 16 amino acids. DNA of the CDR3: TGCGCCAGCAGCTTGGCAGCAGCGGGGACCCCCTACGAGCAGTACTTC. Translation: CASSLAAAGTPYEQYF.

The rearrangement uses TRBV5-4 and TRBJ2-5; TRBD2 aligns across 8 bases. The J segment lost 5 bases and the V segment lost 4 bases, leaving 7 bases of the junction unmatched. The CDR3 sequence is 14 residues long. CDR1 is SGHNT, CDR2 YYREEE, per germline (reference sequence). CDR3 nucleotides: TGTGCCAGCAGCGCCCCCGGCGGGGGGGAGACCCAGTACTTC. Residues: CASSAPGGGETQYF.

The CDR3 DNA reads as TGTGCCAGCAGCCAAATGGTGCGGGGCGTTGAGCAGTTCTTC. It encodes CASSQMVRGVEQFF. The chain joins TRBV14 to TRBJ2-1; TRBD2 might be the D (6 bases). Germline V gene lookup returns CDR1 SGHDN and CDR2 FVKESK. This CDR3 is 14 amino acids long. V lost 2 bases to trimming and J lost 9 bases, with 14 bases between them.

V usage is TRBV18 and J usage is TRBJ2-3, with D possibly matching TRBD1 (6 bases). The CDR3 sequence is 17 residues long. Per the germline V gene, CDR1 is KGHSH and CDR2 is LQKENI. V was clipped by 2 bases and J by 1 base, with 16 bases between them. The CDR3 is CASSPKGQGFRTDTQYF. In DNA, the CDR3 is TGTGCCAGCTCACCAAAGGGCCAGGGGTTTCGCACAGATACGCAGTATTTT.

The V gene is TRBV4-1, the J gene TRBJ2-3; tentative D call: TRBD1 (5 bases). Trimming removed 4 bases from V and 1 base from J, with 15 bases in between. The CDR3 is 16 amino acids. Germline CDR1 MGHRA, CDR2 YSYEKL. This chain's CDR3 is CASSLGADLRTDTQYF. The CDR3 DNA reads TGCGCCAGCAGCCTAGGGGCGGATCTTCGCACAGATACGCAGTATTTT.

V and J are TRBV27 and TRBJ2-4; 9 nucleotides align to TRBD2. The V and J ends lost 3 bases and 4 bases, in that order; junction bases with no gene match: 1. This CDR3 spans 14 amino acids. Germline V lookup: CDR1 MNHEY, CDR2 SMNVEV (reference sequence). This CDR3 reads CASSLTSGKNIQYF. The CDR3 bases are TGTGCCAGCAGTTTGACTAGCGGAAAAAACATTCAGTACTTC.

This clone was observed a single time. The chain is built from TRBV5-1 and TRBJ1-2, with TRBD1 matching over 8 bases. Germline CDR1 SGHRS, CDR2 YFSETQ. J gave up 4 bases and V 1 base, and 6 bases lay outside the gene matches. The CDR3 is 15 amino acids. The CDR3 loop is CASSLSGTGIYGYTF. CDR3 DNA: TGCGCCAGCAGCTTGTCCGGGACAGGTATCTATGGCTACACCTTC. Looking up the rest from reference TRBV5-1 and TRBJ1-2 gives the full variable domain: KAGVTQTPRYLIKTRGQQVTLSCSPISGHRSVSWYQQTPGQGLQFLFEYFSETQRNKGNFPGRFSGRQFSNSRSEMNVSTLELGDSALYLCASSLSGTGIYGYTFGSGTRLTVV.

This chain connects TRBV4-3 to TRBJ1-1; the D gene is possibly TRBD1 (6 bases). Germline-derived CDR1 and CDR2 are LGHNA and YSLEER. CDR3 length: 14 amino acids. V lost 3 bases and J 1 base, leaving 9 bases between the germline ends. CDR3 protein: CASSQNRANTEAFF. CDR3 coding DNA: TGCGCCAGCAGCCAGAACAGGGCGAACACTGAAGCTTTCTTT.

This clone was detected only once. The chain has TRBV18 and TRBJ2-1; D is possibly TRBD1 (5 bases). V lost 3 bases to trimming and J lost 5 bases, with 23 bases between them. The CDR3 spans 18 residues. Germline V CDR1 and CDR2: KGHSH, LQKENI. The CDR3 sequence is CASSPDHPVRRADNEQFF. The CDR3 bases are TGTGCCAGCTCACCGGACCATCCTGTGCGCAGGGCTGACAATGAGCAGTTCTTC. Full variable domain (rest looked up from reference TRBV18 and TRBJ2-1): NAGVMQNPRHLVRRRGQEARLRCSPMKGHSHVYWYRQLPEEGLKFMVYLQKENIIDESGMPKERFSAEFPKEGPSILRIQQVVRGDSAAYFCASSPDHPVRRADNEQFFGPGTRLTVL.

V gene TRBV4-3 combines with J gene TRBJ2-3; tentatively, D is TRBD2 (5 bases). This CDR3 is built from 14 residues. V gave up 0 bases and J gave up 7 bases, with 11 bases separating them. Germline V gene data show CDR1 as LGHNA and CDR2 as YSLEER. CDR3 DNA: TGCGCCAGCAGCCAAGACACTAGAACTAATACGCAGTATTTT. Translating it yields CASSQDTRTNTQYF.

The chain has TRBV27 and TRBJ2-7; 13 bases fit TRBD2. Germline trimming cut 5 bases from V and 11 bases from J; bases unmatched to any gene: 9. In germline, CDR1 is MNHEY, CDR2 SMNVEV (reference sequence). This CDR3 comprises 14 residues. The CDR3: CASSLGTSGKIKYF. The CDR3 nucleotides are TGTGCCAGCAGTCTCGGGACTAGCGGGAAGATAAAGTACTTC.

The count of this clone is one. The V gene is TRBV5-1, the J gene TRBJ2-5; D is undetermined. Germline lookup yields CDR1 SGHRS and CDR2 YFSETQ. The CDR3 length is 12 residues. V was shortened by 5 bases and J by 3 bases, with 8 bases between the two germline ends. CDR3 nucleotide sequence: TGCGCCAGCAGGGGCACCGAAGAGACCCAGTACTTC. Its protein is CASRGTEETQYF. The entire variable domain, with the rest obtained from reference TRBV5-1 and TRBJ2-5, is as follows: KAGVTQTPRYLIKTRGQQVTLSCSPISGHRSVSWYQQTPGQGLQFLFEYFSETQRNKGNFPGRFSGRQFSNSRSEMNVSTLELGDSALYLCASRGTEETQYFGPGTRLLVL.

This chain joins TRBV6-5 and TRBJ1-1, with D possibly matching TRBD1 (6 bases). The germline CDR1 and CDR2 sequences are MNHEY and SVGAGI. The CDR3 is 13 residues long. The V end was cut by 6 bases, the J end by 0 bases, with 8 bases between. The CDR3 nucleotides read TGTGCCAGCAGAAACAGGGTGAACACTGAAGCTTTCTTT. Residues: CASRNRVNTEAFF.

The chain is built from TRBV5-1 and TRBJ2-2; 8 positions agree with TRBD2. CDR1 is SGHRS and CDR2 is YFSETQ in the germline V gene. The CDR3 spans 16 residues. J was trimmed by 4 bases and V by 0 bases; bases with no gene match: 5. This chain's CDR3 is CASSLAGGPGTGELFF. The CDR3 DNA reads TGCGCCAGCAGCTTGGCGGGGGGGCCGGGCACCGGGGAGCTGTTTTTT.

This clone was found once. The J gene is TRBJ2-7, the V gene TRBV27, with D maybe TRBD2 (5 bases). V lost 2 bases and J lost 0, with 11 bases in between. Germline CDR1 reads MNHEY; CDR2 reads SMNVEV (reference sequence). The length of the CDR3 is 15 residues. The CDR3 sequence: CASSLRGQFSYEQYF. The CDR3 DNA reads TGTGCCAGCAGTTTAAGAGGGCAGTTCTCCTACGAGCAGTACTTC.

The chain has TRBV29-1 and TRBJ2-4, with 10 positions matching TRBD2. The V segment lost 4 bases and the J segment 7 bases; nucleotides outside the gene matches: 10. The germline CDR1 and CDR2 sequences are SQVTM and ANQGSEA. The CDR3 extends over 15 amino acids. The CDR3 DNA reads TGCAGCGTTGCCGAGCGAGCGGGGGGGCTGAACATTCAGTACTTC. Translating it yields CSVAERAGGLNIQYF.

This chain links TRBV14 with TRBJ1-2; D is perhaps TRBD1 (5 bases). The germline V gene has CDR1 SGHDN and CDR2 FVKESK. Trimming left V 2 bases short and J 7 bases short, with 8 bases between. This CDR3 is built from 12 residues. Here the CDR3 reads CASSQQGFGYTF. In DNA, the CDR3 is TGTGCCAGCAGCCAACAGGGTTTTGGCTACACCTTC.

J is TRBJ1-1 and V is TRBV7-2, with 10 nucleotides matching TRBD1. Germline V lookup: CDR1 SGHTA, CDR2 FQGNSA. CDR3 length: 14 amino acids. The ends lost 7 bases at V and 6 bases at J; junction bases unmatched: 8. CDR3 protein: CASKPGTGAAEAFF. The CDR3 nucleotides are TGTGCCAGCAAACCGGGGACAGGGGCTGCTGAAGCTTTCTTT. Based on the CDR3 plus reference TRBV7-2 and TRBJ1-1, the full variable domain is GAGVSQSPSNKVTEKGKDVELRCDPISGHTALYWYRQSLGQGLEFLIYFQGNSAPDKSGLPSDRFSAERTGGSVSTLTIQRTQQEDSAVYLCASKPGTGAAEAFFGQGTRLTVV.

CDR3 amino acids: CASSPLGTASGNTIYF. CDR3 coding DNA: TGTGCCAGCTCACCATTAGGAACAGCTTCTGGAAACACCATATATTTT. V gene TRBV18 combines with J gene TRBJ1-3; unclear D gene. CDR3 length equals 16 residues. Per the germline V gene, CDR1 is KGHSH and CDR2 is LQKENI. Trimming left V 2 bases short and J 1 base short, with 12 bases between.

This clone showed up just a few times. The rearrangement joins TRBV7-6 to TRBJ2-1; D call uncertain. This CDR3 has 13 residues. Germline loops: CDR1 SGHVS, CDR2 FNYEAQ. V lost 0 bases to trimming and J lost 6 bases, with 6 bases between them. The CDR3 DNA follows: TGTGCCAGCAGCTTAGCTAGCATCAATGAGCAGTTCTTC. Its translation is CASSLASINEQFF.

The table lists this clone with a count of one. The chain employs TRBV7-8 and TRBJ1-1; no reliable D call. CDR1 is SGHVS and CDR2 is FQNEAQ in the germline V gene. V shed 2 bases and J shed 2 bases, with 6 bases lying between them. The CDR3 is 13 amino acids. The CDR3 reads CASSLSGNTEAFF. In DNA, the CDR3 is TGTGCCAGCAGCTTAAGCGGAAACACTGAAGCTTTCTTT.

The genes are TRBV28 and TRBJ2-1; maybe TRBD2 (7 bases). The CDR3 covers 15 residues. Germline CDR1 and CDR2: MDHEN and SYDVKM. V was shortened by 3 bases and J by 6 bases, with 15 bases between the two germline ends. The DNA for the CDR3 is TGTGCCAGCAGTTTGGGGGGGGCTACGGGCAATGAGCAGTTCTTC. Residues: CASSLGGATGNEQFF.

The gene calls are TRBV5-4 and TRBJ1-1; D is perhaps TRBD1 (5 bases). V lost 0 bases, J lost 3 bases, and 12 bases lay in between. CDR1 and CDR2 (germline): SGHNT, YYREEE (reference sequence). The CDR3 contains 15 residues. The CDR3 region is CASSLGGGLDTEAFF. The CDR3 coding sequence is TGTGCCAGCAGCTTGGGCGGGGGGTTGGACACTGAAGCTTTCTTT.